The entry that follows covers one TCR beta chain sequence. V was cut by 9 bases and J by 6 bases, with 21 bases left in between. This CDR3 contains 15 residues. The germline CDR1 and CDR2 sequences are SNHLY and FYNNEI. The sample belongs to a study of blood T cell repertoires in COVID-19. About the study: T cells, B-cell-depleted T cells, or PBMCs provided the cDNA or gDNA that served as material.

Those who participated ranged in age from 18 to 89 years and resided in under 25 US areas. Contact with a PCR-confirmed or clinician-diagnosed COVID-19 case occurred within 2 weeks of entry. Per the authors' pipeline: Reference gene primer amplification in the assay estimated nucleated cell counts. TCRdb's copy holds only in-frame clones and misses some; the assay was immunoSEQ multiplex PCR. V, J and clone size are taken as reported in that table, and D and trimming were inferred from the DNA itself. The profile shows hundreds of thousands of clones, approximately 91% of them singletons. The sequence was collected from a woman younger than 30 who had been exposed to COVID-19. The J gene is TRBJ2-1, the V gene TRBV2; TRBD2 is a possible D gene (7 bases). Sequencing was carried out using PBMCs or T cells enriched from blood (not recorded which). The CDR3 spells CASPPTGGGLNEQFF. CDR3 DNA sequence: TGTGCCAGTCCCCCGACGGGCGGGGGCCTCAATGAGCAGTTCTTC.